This T cell receptor beta chain was recorded in a study of blood T cell repertoires in COVID-19. Study context: T cells, B-cell-depleted T cells, or PBMCs supplied cDNA or gDNA.

Trimming removed 3 bases at V and 6 bases at J, with 3 bases between. The CDR3 length is 12 residues. In germline, CDR1 is LGHDT, CDR2 YNNKEL (reference sequence). Libraries were prepared by immunoSEQ multiplex PCR; TCRdb keeps only in-frame clonotypes and omits some of them. The sample records roughly 330,000 clones, 85% to 90% being singletons. Two negative PCRs, clearance, or symptom resolution had been documented for recovered Cohort 3 donors. V gene TRBV3-1 (or the pseudogene TRBV3-2) combines with J gene TRBJ1-6, with D unclear. The receptor was derived from a woman between 18 and 29 years old who had recovered from COVID-19. The source material was PBMCs or T cells enriched from blood (not recorded which). CDR3 sequence (DNA): TGTGCCAGCAGCCACGTTAATTCACCCCTCCACTTT. Residues: CASSHVNSPLHF.